A selection of T cell receptor beta chains follows, all from one sample in a study of blood T cells in healthy people across ages. TCRdb reprocessed the 5' RACE reads via MiXCR and lists one record per CDR3 protein. The sample holds roughly 800,000 distinct CDR3 sequences, about 25% seen once. These data also formed part of another study, on T cells of mothers and their children.

Source material: blood. Receptors originate from a boy between 10 and 17 years old in good health. Both conserved end residues are part of each CDR3. The D gene is left open where the match is weak. Only part of the rows carry a size: once, few, many, or a class if the clone is expanded.

size: once; D: NA; J: TRBJ2-7; V: TRBV6-2/TRBV6-3; DNA: TGTGCCAGCAGTTTCCCCATCGGGGGGCACTACGAGCAGTACTTC; CDR3: CASSFPIGGHYEQYF
size: few; D: TRBD1; J: TRBJ1-5; V: TRBV20-1; DNA: TGCAGTGCTGCCGGGACAGGGGATCAGCCCCAGCATTTT; CDR3: CSAAGTGDQPQHF
size: few; D: NA; J: TRBJ1-5; V: TRBV6-6; DNA: TGTGCCAGCAGCCCGTCGAGTATCAATCAGCCCCAGCATTTT; CDR3: CASSPSSINQPQHF
size: NA; D: NA; J: TRBJ1-1; V: TRBV25-1; DNA: TGTGCCAGCAGTGAGCATACGAAGAGGGCTTTCTTT; CDR3: CASSEHTKRAFF
size: NA; D: NA; J: TRBJ2-3; V: TRBV5-5; DNA: TGTGCCAGCAGCTTGGATGCGGGATTTGGTACAGATACGCAGTATTTT; CDR3: CASSLDAGFGTDTQYF
size: few; D: TRBD1; J: TRBJ2-3; V: TRBV7-9; DNA: TGTGCCAGCAGCCCTCGACAGGGCCCTAGCACAGATACGCAGTATTTT; CDR3: CASSPRQGPSTDTQYF
size: NA; D: NA; J: TRBJ2-7; V: TRBV7-9; DNA: TGTGCCAGCAGCTTAAAAGGGTTAGACGGAGTTTCCTACGAGCAGTACTTC; CDR3: CASSLKGLDGVSYEQYF
size: NA; D: NA; J: TRBJ2-1; V: TRBV5-6; DNA: TGTGCCAGCAGCTTGGGTGACTCCGGCAATGAGCAGTTCTTC; CDR3: CASSLGDSGNEQFF
size: few; D: NA; J: TRBJ2-3; V: TRBV7-2; DNA: TGTGCCAGCAGCTTAGCGGGAGCTCCCGGCGATACGCAGTATTTT; CDR3: CASSLAGAPGDTQYF
size: NA; D: TRBD2; J: TRBJ2-1; V: TRBV12-3/TRBV12-4; DNA: TGTGCCAGCAGGGGGGGGGGCAATGAGCAGTTCTTC; CDR3: CASRGGGNEQFF
size: NA; D: TRBD1; J: TRBJ2-1; V: TRBV2; DNA: TGTGCCAGCAGTGAAGAGGGGGCGGCCTACAATGAGCAGTTCTTC; CDR3: CASSEEGAAYNEQFF
size: NA; D: TRBD2; J: TRBJ2-1; V: TRBV23-1; DNA: TGCGCCAGCAGTCTAGGACCCAGCGGGAGCCCTAGCTCCTACAATGAGCAGTTCTTC; CDR3: CASSLGPSGSPSSYNEQFF
size: NA; D: TRBD1; J: TRBJ2-6; V: TRBV6-5; DNA: TGTGCCAGCAGTAACGACAGGGGGTTGCGTGGGGCCAACGTCCTGACTTTC; CDR3: CASSNDRGLRGANVLTF
size: NA; D: TRBD2; J: TRBJ2-1; V: TRBV4-2; DNA: TGTGCCAGCAGCCCAGAGCGGGATAAATACAATGAGCAGTTCTTC; CDR3: CASSPERDKYNEQFF
size: many; D: TRBD1; J: TRBJ2-7; V: TRBV20-1; DNA: TGCAGTGCTAGAGATCCCGGACAGGGGAGCTCCTACGAGCAGTACTTC; CDR3: CSARDPGQGSSYEQYF
size: few; D: TRBD1; J: TRBJ1-4; V: TRBV5-6; DNA: TGTGCCAGCAGCTTGAGACAGGGCGAGGAAAAACTGTTTTTT; CDR3: CASSLRQGEEKLFF
size: NA; D: TRBD1; J: TRBJ1-5; V: TRBV10-3; DNA: TGTGCCATCAGTGAGTGGACAGGAAATCAGCCCCAGCATTTT; CDR3: CAISEWTGNQPQHF
size: NA; D: NA; J: TRBJ2-2; V: TRBV6-4; DNA: TGTGCCAGCAGTGAGGGACTCCACACCGGGGAGCTGTTTTTT; CDR3: CASSEGLHTGELFF
size: few; D: NA; J: TRBJ1-1; V: TRBV20-1; DNA: TGCAGTGCCAGAGCGACCTGGGTTCTAACTGAAGCTTTCTTT; CDR3: CSARATWVLTEAFF
size: NA; D: NA; J: TRBJ2-7; V: TRBV5-1; DNA: TGCGCCAGCAGCGCGGAGAGCTACGAGCAGTACTTC; CDR3: CASSAESYEQYF
size: few; D: NA; J: TRBJ1-3; V: TRBV20-1; DNA: TGCAGTGCTAGTATCGGGGGTCGGGGAAACACCATATATTTT; CDR3: CSASIGGRGNTIYF
size: NA; D: TRBD2; J: TRBJ2-3; V: TRBV3-1; DNA: TGTGCCAGCAGCCAAGATGTACCTAGCGGGAGTTGGACAGATACGCAGTATTTT; CDR3: CASSQDVPSGSWTDTQYF
size: few; D: TRBD2; J: TRBJ2-3; V: TRBV4-3; DNA: TGCGCCAGCAGCCAAGAGTTAGCGGGAGGGAAGGATACGCAGTATTTT; CDR3: CASSQELAGGKDTQYF
size: few; D: NA; J: TRBJ1-1; V: TRBV19; DNA: TGTGCCAGTAGTCTCAGGGGCGAAAACACTGAAGCTTTCTTT; CDR3: CASSLRGENTEAFF
size: NA; D: NA; J: TRBJ1-4; V: TRBV7-9; DNA: TGTGCCAGCAGCTATCCGGGACCCAGTAATGAAAAACTGTTTTTT; CDR3: CASSYPGPSNEKLFF
size: NA; D: NA; J: TRBJ2-7; V: TRBV29-1; DNA: TGCAGCGTGTGGAGGGGTCACGAGCAGTACTTC; CDR3: CSVWRGHEQYF
size: NA; D: TRBD1; J: TRBJ1-5; V: TRBV28; DNA: TGTGCCAGCAGTTTAGGGGGACAGGGGGCAAATCAGCCCCAGCATTTT; CDR3: CASSLGGQGANQPQHF
size: NA; D: NA; J: TRBJ2-2; V: TRBV7-9; DNA: TGTGCCAGCAGCCCGGGACAAGACACCGGGGAGCTGTTTTTT; CDR3: CASSPGQDTGELFF
size: NA; D: TRBD1; J: TRBJ2-3; V: TRBV7-9; DNA: TGTGCCAACAGCCTTACAGGGGGCGAGTTAGATACGCAGTATTTT; CDR3: CANSLTGGELDTQYF
size: NA; D: NA; J: TRBJ1-6; V: TRBV12-3/TRBV12-4; DNA: TGTGCCAGCAGCCTCCAATCTTATAATTCACCCCTCCACTTT; CDR3: CASSLQSYNSPLHF
size: NA; D: TRBD1; J: TRBJ2-4; V: TRBV5-1; DNA: TGCGCCAGCAGCTTCGGACAGGGGGCCATTCAGTACTTC; CDR3: CASSFGQGAIQYF
size: NA; D: NA; J: TRBJ2-7; V: TRBV18; DNA: TGTGCCAGCTCACCACCGCGGCAAAACTACGAGCAGTACTTC; CDR3: CASSPPRQNYEQYF
size: NA; D: NA; J: TRBJ2-7; V: TRBV29-1; DNA: TGCAGCGTTGTGGCTCAAGGACTATTAGCCTACGAGCAGTACTTC; CDR3: CSVVAQGLLAYEQYF
size: NA; D: TRBD2; J: TRBJ2-1; V: TRBV29-1; DNA: TGCAGGGGCCCGAGATCTCAGGGAGGGGACGAGCAGTTCTTC; CDR3: CRGPRSQGGDEQFF
size: NA; D: NA; J: TRBJ2-3; V: TRBV4-1; DNA: TGCGCCAGCAGCCAAGATAAGAACACAGATACGCAGTATTTT; CDR3: CASSQDKNTDTQYF
size: few; D: NA; J: TRBJ2-5; V: TRBV5-1; DNA: TGCGCCAGCAGCTTGCGAGGCGGAAAAGAGACCCAGTACTTC; CDR3: CASSLRGGKETQYF
size: NA; D: TRBD2; J: TRBJ2-1; V: TRBV7-3; DNA: TGTGCCAGCAGACCCAGCGGGACTAGCGGGGGCGATGAGCAGTTCTTC; CDR3: CASRPSGTSGGDEQFF
size: many; D: NA; J: TRBJ2-5; V: TRBV27; DNA: TGTGCCAGCAGTTTTCGAGCGGAAGAGACCCAGTACTTC; CDR3: CASSFRAEETQYF
size: NA; D: NA; J: TRBJ2-7; V: TRBV6-5; DNA: TGTGCCAGCAGTTATGGGGCGGGAATCCCACTCGAGCAGTACTTC; CDR3: CASSYGAGIPLEQYF
size: NA; D: TRBD1; J: TRBJ2-7; V: TRBV7-8; DNA: TGTGCCAGCAGGGGAGACAGGGAGAACGAGCAGTACTTC; CDR3: CASRGDRENEQYF
size: NA; D: NA; J: TRBJ2-3; V: TRBV4-2; DNA: TGTGCCAGCAGCCAAGAACGACAGAACACAGATACGCAGTATTTT; CDR3: CASSQERQNTDTQYF
size: NA; D: TRBD2; J: TRBJ2-1; V: TRBV7-3; DNA: TGTGCCAGCAGCTCCTTAGACGGACTAGCGGGTTACAATGAGCAGTTCTTC; CDR3: CASSSLDGLAGYNEQFF
size: few; D: TRBD2; J: TRBJ2-3; V: TRBV9; DNA: TGTGCCAGCAGCCCCCCCCGGGGGGGACGAAGCACAGATACGCAGTATTTT; CDR3: CASSPPRGGRSTDTQYF
size: many; D: NA; J: TRBJ2-7; V: TRBV29-1; DNA: TGCAGCGTTGAAGCTGGGACCGGGTCGGGCTCCTACGAGCAGTACTTC; CDR3: CSVEAGTGSGSYEQYF
size: NA; D: TRBD2; J: TRBJ2-1; V: TRBV18; DNA: TGTGCCAGCAGTTCGGGGGGGGGCTCCTACAATGAGCAGTTCTTC; CDR3: CASSSGGGSYNEQFF
size: once; D: TRBD1; J: TRBJ1-5; V: TRBV12-3/TRBV12-4; DNA: TGTGCCAGCGGAACGGGACAGTATAGCAATCAGCCCCAGCATTTT; CDR3: CASGTGQYSNQPQHF